The 13 T cell receptor beta chains below all came from one sample that was sequenced in a study of beta chain features in type 1 diabetes. Findings of the study overall: All four CD4+ subsets of Type 1 diabetes patients contained TCRB CDR3s that were moderately but significantly shorter.

Their antigen targets remain unknown. Of the isolated RNA, all was reverse transcribed, and so the sequenced material was expressed TCRB transcripts. TCRdb keeps only in-frame clones here, not all; method: immunoSEQ multiplex PCR. The table includes hundreds of thousands of clones, around 15% detected once. Material for sequencing was naive CD4+ T cells from blood. The source is a man aged 18 to 29 with type 1 diabetes.

This clone was picked up a small number of times. The V call is TRBV6-1, the J call TRBJ1-6, with a possible D match to TRBD1 (5 bases). The germline CDR1 and CDR2 sequences are MNHNS and SASEGT. The CDR3 runs 12 residues. V was cut by 6 bases and J by 10 bases, with 10 bases left in between. In DNA, the CDR3 is TGTGCCAGCAGCCCTGGGGGGTCACCCCTCCACTTT. Its translation is CASSPGGSPLHF.

This clone was counted only a few times. The chain uses TRBV9 and TRBJ2-5; no firm D call. This CDR3 comprises 14 residues. The V and J ends lost 4 bases and 1 base respectively, with 11 bases between them. The germline CDR1 and CDR2 sequences are SGDLS and YYNGEE. The CDR3 region is CASSPTWGQETQYF. Here the CDR3 DNA reads TGTGCCAGCAGCCCGACTTGGGGCCAAGAGACCCAGTACTTC.

The V and J genes are TRBV30 and TRBJ1-2; no definite D call. Trimming cost V 1 base and J 4 bases, with 7 bases left between them. Germline V gene lookup returns CDR1 GTSNPN and CDR2 SVGIG (reference sequence). This CDR3 spans 12 amino acids. CDR3 loop: CAWSGLAYGYTF. The CDR3, as DNA: TGTGCCTGGAGTGGATTGGCCTATGGCTACACCTTC.

This clone showed up just a few times. The chain is built from TRBV9 and TRBJ1-6; D is perhaps TRBD1 (6 bases). The V and J ends lost 3 bases and 9 bases respectively, with 13 bases between them. Germline V gives CDR1 SGDLS, CDR2 YYNGEE. CDR3 length: 14 amino acids. CDR3 amino acids: CASSEQGNGSPLHF. CDR3 DNA sequence: TGTGCCAGCAGCGAACAGGGTAATGGTTCACCCCTCCACTTT.

This clone showed up just a few times. The chain links TRBV7-9 to TRBJ1-5; 11 nucleotides match TRBD1. The CDR3 extends over 15 amino acids. V trimming: 2 bases; J trimming: 5 bases; junction bases outside the gene matches: 2. Looked up from germline, CDR1 is SEHNR and CDR2 is FQNEAQ (reference sequence). CDR3 in amino acids: CASSLWTGGDQPQHF. The CDR3 bases are TGTGCCAGCAGCTTATGGACAGGGGGCGATCAGCCCCAGCATTTT.

This clone was detected a few times. J is TRBJ2-7 and V is TRBV6-5, with a weak D call TRBD2 (6 bases). Germline V lookup: CDR1 MNHEY, CDR2 SVGAGI. Trimming took off 7 bases at V and 2 bases at J, with 12 bases between the two ends. The CDR3 totals 13 residues. CDR3 bases: TGTGCCAGCAATGGAGGGCGCACCTACGAGCAGTACTTC. Protein: CASNGGRTYEQYF.

This clone was observed a few times. V is TRBV6-5 and J is TRBJ1-2; tentatively, D is TRBD1 (6 bases). This CDR3 region has 14 residues. V was shortened by 6 bases and J by 6 bases, with 17 bases between the two germline ends. Germline V gives CDR1 MNHEY, CDR2 SVGAGI. The CDR3 here is CASSRYSGAHGYTF. The CDR3 nucleotides read TGTGCCAGCAGCCGATACTCAGGGGCGCATGGCTACACCTTC.

This chain uses TRBV30 with TRBJ2-3; perhaps TRBD2 as D (7 bases). Germline loops: CDR1 GTSNPN, CDR2 SVGIG (reference sequence). There are 16 residues in the CDR3. V was cut by 0 bases and J by 3 bases, with 16 bases left in between. The CDR3 DNA reads TGTGCCTGGAGTGTAGGGGGGGCGGTGAGAACAGATACGCAGTATTTT. This encodes CAWSVGGAVRTDTQYF.

This clone came up a few times. The V gene is TRBV30, the J gene TRBJ2-5, with no clear D. Trimming took 5 bases from V and 5 from J, leaving 6 bases between them. Germline CDR1 GTSNPN, CDR2 SVGIG (reference sequence). This CDR3 has 10 amino acids. The CDR3 spells CAWADETQYF. DNA of the CDR3: TGTGCCTGGGCGGATGAGACCCAGTACTTC.

This chain uses TRBV29-1 with TRBJ2-7, with D maybe TRBD1 (6 bases). The CDR3 covers 12 residues. Trimming took 4 bases from V and 5 from J, leaving 12 bases between them. CDR1 and CDR2 (germline): SQVTM, ANQGSEA. This CDR3 is CSVGGTGNEQYF. The CDR3 nucleotides are TGCAGCGTTGGGGGCACAGGGAACGAGCAGTACTTC.

This clone was counted a few times. The chain is built from TRBV10-3 and TRBJ2-1; perhaps TRBD2 as D (6 bases). V gave up 11 bases and J gave up 9 bases, with 17 bases separating them. CDR1 is ENHRY, CDR2 SYGVKD, per germline. The CDR3 consists of 12 residues. The CDR3 loop is CASRNLGGEQFF. CDR3 nucleotide sequence: TGTGCCTCCCGCAACCTCGGGGGTGAGCAGTTCTTC.

The rearrangement links TRBV5-1 to TRBJ2-5; TRBD2 matches at 8 bases. CDR1 SGHRS and CDR2 YFSETQ come from the germline V gene. V shed 0 bases and J 9 bases; nucleotides not matched to a gene: 10. This CDR3 has 15 amino acids. In DNA, the CDR3 is TGCGCCAGCAGCTTGGTAGCGGGGCCCAGCTCGCCCCAGTACTTC. This encodes CASSLVAGPSSPQYF.

This clone appeared a few times. The chain has TRBV4-1 and TRBJ1-4; the D gene is possibly TRBD1 (5 bases). The CDR3 spans 16 residues. CDR1 is MGHRA and CDR2 is YSYEKL in the germline V gene. Trimming removed 0 bases at V and 7 bases at J, with 15 bases between. The CDR3 loop is CASSQDLRGMVEKLFF. The DNA of the CDR3 is TGCGCCAGCAGCCAAGATTTGAGGGGAATGGTTGAAAAACTGTTTTTT.